This is a list of T cell receptor beta chains from one sample in a study of blood T cell repertoires in COVID-19. The assay was immunoSEQ multiplex PCR, and TCRdb's table has in-frame clones only and misses some. The sample holds more than 300,000 clones, approximately 84% seen once. The sequenced sample was PBMCs or T cells enriched from blood (not recorded which). These receptors were obtained from a man younger than 45 who had recovered from COVID-19. Each CDR3 is given with its conserved first and last residue. The D gene is left open where the match is weak. Some rows have no size entry. The others give once, few or many, or a class for an expanded clone.

size	V	length	J	D	DNA	CDR3
NA	TRBV30	13	TRBJ2-2	NA	TGTGCCTGGTCGACGGGGGACACCGGGGAGCTGTTTTTT	CAWSTGDTGELFF
NA	TRBV7-2	13	TRBJ2-7	NA	TGTGCCAGCAGCCTAAGGGGGGGCCACGAGCAGTACTTC	CASSLRGGHEQYF
NA	TRBV4-1	16	TRBJ2-2	TRBD2	TGCGCCAGCAGCCAGCGGGGGGCTGGGAACACCGGGGAGCTGTTTTTT	CASSQRGAGNTGELFF
NA	TRBV27	16	TRBJ2-1	TRBD2	TGTGCCAGCAGTTTAAGGTCGGGACTAGCGATCCATGAGCAGTTCTTC	CASSLRSGLAIHEQFF
few	TRBV10-2	12	TRBJ2-7	NA	TGCGCCAGCAGAAAACGCAGTTACGAGCAGTACTTC	CASRKRSYEQYF
NA	TRBV7-8	14	TRBJ1-1	NA	TGTGCCAGCAGGGTCGGGGGGGCCCACACTGAAGCTTTCTTT	CASRVGGAHTEAFF
NA	TRBV7-8	16	TRBJ2-5	TRBD2	TGTGCCAGCAGCCTCGGGACTAGCGGGATATCAGAGACCCAGTACTTC	CASSLGTSGISETQYF
NA	TRBV19	14	TRBJ1-1	NA	TGTGCCAGTAGTCGTGCCAGGGCGAACACTGAAGCTTTCTTT	CASSRARANTEAFF
NA	TRBV12-3/TRBV12-4	13	TRBJ1-4	NA	TGTGCCAGCAGTTCTACAAACGGGGGAAAACTGTTTTTT	CASSSTNGGKLFF
NA	TRBV28	15	TRBJ1-5	TRBD1	TGTGCCAGCAGTTCCTCGGGACAGGGCAATCAGCCCCAGCATTTT	CASSSSGQGNQPQHF
NA	TRBV5-1	14	TRBJ2-3	TRBD1	TGCGCCAGCGGTGTACAGGGGAGCACAGATACGCAGTATTTT	CASGVQGSTDTQYF
NA	TRBV30	15	TRBJ1-1	NA	TGTGCCTGGAGTGTAAGGATCGGGGGAAACACTGAAGCTTTCTTT	CAWSVRIGGNTEAFF
NA	TRBV19	14	TRBJ1-3	TRBD1	TGTGCCAGTAGCTTACAGGGGTCTGGAAACACCATATATTTT	CASSLQGSGNTIYF
NA	TRBV3-1/TRBV3-2	17	TRBJ2-5	TRBD2	TGTGCCAGCAGCCCCCGCCTGTTAGCGGGACGTGGGGAGACCCAGTACTTC	CASSPRLLAGRGETQYF
NA	TRBV7-9	14	TRBJ1-6	NA	TGTGCCAGCAGCTTAGGAGGCGTGCAAAGGACCCTCCACTTT	CASSLGGVQRTLHF
NA	TRBV11-2	15	TRBJ1-1	TRBD1	TGTGCCAGCAGCTTAGGACAGGGATTGAACACTGAAGCTTTCTTT	CASSLGQGLNTEAFF
NA	TRBV28	14	TRBJ2-7	TRBD1	TGTGCCACCTGGGACAGGGTAAAGTCCTACGAGCAGTACTTC	CATWDRVKSYEQYF
NA	TRBV7-8	15	TRBJ2-7	TRBD1	TGTGCCAGCAGCTTAGGGGGCCAGGGGGCGGGTGTGCAGTACTTC	CASSLGGQGAGVQYF